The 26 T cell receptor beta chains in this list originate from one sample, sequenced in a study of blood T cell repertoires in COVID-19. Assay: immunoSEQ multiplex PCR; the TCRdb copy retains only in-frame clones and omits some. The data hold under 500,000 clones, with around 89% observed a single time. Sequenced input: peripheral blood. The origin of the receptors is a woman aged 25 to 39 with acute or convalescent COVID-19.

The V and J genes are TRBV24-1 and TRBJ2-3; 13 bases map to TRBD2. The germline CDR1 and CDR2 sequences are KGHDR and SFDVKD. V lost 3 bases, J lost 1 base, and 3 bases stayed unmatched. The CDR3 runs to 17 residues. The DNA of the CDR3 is TGTGCCACCAGTGATGAACTAGCGGGGGGGGGCACAGATACGCAGTATTTT. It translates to CATSDELAGGGTDTQYF.

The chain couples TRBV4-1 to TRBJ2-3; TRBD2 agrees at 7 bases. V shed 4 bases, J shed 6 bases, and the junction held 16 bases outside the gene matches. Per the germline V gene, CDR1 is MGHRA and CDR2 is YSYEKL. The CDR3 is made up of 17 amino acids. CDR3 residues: CASSLTGTTNFVDTQYF. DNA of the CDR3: TGCGCCAGCAGCCTGACTGGGACTACAAATTTTGTGGATACGCAGTATTTT.

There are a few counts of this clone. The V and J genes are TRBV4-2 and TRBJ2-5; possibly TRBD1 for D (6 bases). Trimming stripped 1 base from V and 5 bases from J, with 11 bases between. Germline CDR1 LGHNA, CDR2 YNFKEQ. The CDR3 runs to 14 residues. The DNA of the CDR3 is TGTGCCAGCAGCCAAGGGGGGCAGCTCGAGACCCAGTACTTC. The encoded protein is CASSQGGQLETQYF.

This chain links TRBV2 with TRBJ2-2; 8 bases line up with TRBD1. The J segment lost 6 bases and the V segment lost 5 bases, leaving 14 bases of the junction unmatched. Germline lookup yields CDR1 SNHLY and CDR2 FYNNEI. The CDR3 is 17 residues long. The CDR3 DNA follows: TGTGCCAGCAGTAGAAATGGACAGGGAGGATACGCCGGGGAGCTGTTTTTT. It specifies CASSRNGQGGYAGELFF. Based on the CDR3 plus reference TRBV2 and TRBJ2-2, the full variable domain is EPEVTQTPSHQVTQMGQEVILRCVPISNHLYFYWYRQILGQKVEFLVSFYNNEISEKSEIFDDQFSVERPDGSNFTLKIRSTKLEDSAMYFCASSRNGQGGYAGELFFGEGSRLTVL.

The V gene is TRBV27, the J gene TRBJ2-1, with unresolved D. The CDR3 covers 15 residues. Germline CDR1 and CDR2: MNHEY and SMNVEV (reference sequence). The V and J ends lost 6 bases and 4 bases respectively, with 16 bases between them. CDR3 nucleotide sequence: TGTGCCAGCAGCTACGCCCCGGCAGGATACAATGAGCAGTTCTTC. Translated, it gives CASSYAPAGYNEQFF.

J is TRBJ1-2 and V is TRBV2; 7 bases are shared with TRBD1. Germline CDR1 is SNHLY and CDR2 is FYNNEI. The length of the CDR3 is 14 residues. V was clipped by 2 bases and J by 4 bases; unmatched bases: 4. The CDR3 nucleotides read TGTGCCAGCAGTGAACGTGGACAGGCCTATGGCTACACCTTC. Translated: CASSERGQAYGYTF.

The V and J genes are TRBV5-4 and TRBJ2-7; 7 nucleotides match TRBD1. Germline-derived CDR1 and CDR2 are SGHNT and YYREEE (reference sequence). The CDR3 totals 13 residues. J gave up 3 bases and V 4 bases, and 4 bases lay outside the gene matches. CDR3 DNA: TGTGCCAGCAGCAGACAGGGCGTCTACGAGCAGTACTTC. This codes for CASSRQGVYEQYF.

The CDR3 DNA reads TGTGCCAGCAGCCACTCGGCTGATTTGACAAGCCACGAGCAGTACTTC. It translates to CASSHSADLTSHEQYF. The chain couples TRBV3-1 (or the pseudogene TRBV3-2) to TRBJ2-7; no reliable D call. Germline V lookup: CDR1 LGHDT, CDR2 YNNKEL (reference sequence). The V end lost 3 bases, the J end lost 5 bases, and 20 bases lay between the germline ends. This CDR3 has 16 residues.

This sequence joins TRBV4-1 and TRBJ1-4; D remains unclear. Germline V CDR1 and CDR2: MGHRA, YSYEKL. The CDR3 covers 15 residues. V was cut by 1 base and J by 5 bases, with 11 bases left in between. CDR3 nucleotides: TGCGCCAGCAGCCAAGGCGACATGATGAATGAAAAACTGTTTTTT. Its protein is CASSQGDMMNEKLFF.

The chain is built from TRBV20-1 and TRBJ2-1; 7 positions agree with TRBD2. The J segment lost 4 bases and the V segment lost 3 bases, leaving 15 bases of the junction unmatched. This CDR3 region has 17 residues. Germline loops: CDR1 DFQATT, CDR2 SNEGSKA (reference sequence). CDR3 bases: TGCAGTGCTAGTATTCGAACCAAACCGGGGGGTTACAATGAGCAGTTCTTC. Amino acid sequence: CSASIRTKPGGYNEQFF.

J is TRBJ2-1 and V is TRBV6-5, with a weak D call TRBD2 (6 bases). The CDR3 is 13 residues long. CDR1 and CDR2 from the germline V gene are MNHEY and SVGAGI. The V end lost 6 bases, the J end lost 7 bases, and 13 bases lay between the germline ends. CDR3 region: CASRSDSGNEQFF. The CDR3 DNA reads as TGTGCCAGCAGGTCAGACAGCGGGAATGAGCAGTTCTTC.

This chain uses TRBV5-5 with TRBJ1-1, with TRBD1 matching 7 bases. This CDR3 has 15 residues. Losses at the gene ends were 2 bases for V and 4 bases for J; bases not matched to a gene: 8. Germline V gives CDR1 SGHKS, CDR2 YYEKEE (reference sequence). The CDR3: CASSLTQGFGTEAFF. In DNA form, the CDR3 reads TGTGCCAGCAGCTTAACACAGGGGTTCGGCACTGAAGCTTTCTTT. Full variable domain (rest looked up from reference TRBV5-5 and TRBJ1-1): DAGVTQSPTHLIKTRGQQVTLRCSPISGHKSVSWYQQVLGQGPQFIFQYYEKEERGRGNFPDRFSARQFPNYSSELNVNALLLGDSALYLCASSLTQGFGTEAFFGQGTRLTVV.

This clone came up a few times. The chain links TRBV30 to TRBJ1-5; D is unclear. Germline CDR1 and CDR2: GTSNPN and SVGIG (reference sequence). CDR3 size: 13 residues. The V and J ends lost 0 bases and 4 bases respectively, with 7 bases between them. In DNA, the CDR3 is TGTGCCTGGAGTGTACTAGGAAATCAGCCCCAGCATTTT. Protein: CAWSVLGNQPQHF.

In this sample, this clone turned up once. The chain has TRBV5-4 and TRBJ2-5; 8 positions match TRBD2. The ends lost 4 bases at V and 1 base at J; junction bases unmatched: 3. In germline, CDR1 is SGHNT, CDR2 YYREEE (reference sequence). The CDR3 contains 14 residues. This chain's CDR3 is CASSPAGGQETQYF. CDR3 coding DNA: TGTGCCAGCAGCCCGGCGGGGGGCCAAGAGACCCAGTACTTC.

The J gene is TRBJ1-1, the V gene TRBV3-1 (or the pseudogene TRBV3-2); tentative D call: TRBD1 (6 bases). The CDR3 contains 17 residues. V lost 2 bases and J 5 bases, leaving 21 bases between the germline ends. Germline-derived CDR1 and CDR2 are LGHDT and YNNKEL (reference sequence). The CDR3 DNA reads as TGTGCCAGCAGCCAAAGGGCACAGGGTGCGGCGAAGACTGAAGCTTTCTTT. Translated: CASSQRAQGAAKTEAFF.

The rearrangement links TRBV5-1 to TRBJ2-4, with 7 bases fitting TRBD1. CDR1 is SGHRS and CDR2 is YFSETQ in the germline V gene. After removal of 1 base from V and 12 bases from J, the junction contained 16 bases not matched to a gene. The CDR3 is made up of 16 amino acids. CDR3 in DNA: TGCGCCAGCAGCTTGTATCCGGGACAGCTTCGTACTGATCAGTACTTC. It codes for CASSLYPGQLRTDQYF.

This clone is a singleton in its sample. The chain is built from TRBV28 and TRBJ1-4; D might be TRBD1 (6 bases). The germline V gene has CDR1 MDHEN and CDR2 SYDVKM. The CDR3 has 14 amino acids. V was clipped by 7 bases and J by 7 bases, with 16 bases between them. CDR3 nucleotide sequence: TGTGCCAGCACCTGGGGGGGCCCAGGTGAAAAACTGTTTTTT. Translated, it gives CASTWGGPGEKLFF.

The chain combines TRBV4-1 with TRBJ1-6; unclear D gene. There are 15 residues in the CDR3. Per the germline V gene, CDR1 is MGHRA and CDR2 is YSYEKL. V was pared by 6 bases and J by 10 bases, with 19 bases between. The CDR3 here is CASSHGLIGLSPLHF. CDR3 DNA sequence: TGCGCCAGCAGTCACGGACTCATCGGCCTCTCACCCCTCCACTTT.

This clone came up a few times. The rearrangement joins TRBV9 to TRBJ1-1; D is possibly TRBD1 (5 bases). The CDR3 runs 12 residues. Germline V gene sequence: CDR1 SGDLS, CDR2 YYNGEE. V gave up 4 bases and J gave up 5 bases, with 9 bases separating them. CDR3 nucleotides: TGTGCCAGCAGCCGTGGGGGGACTGAAGCTTTCTTT. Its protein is CASSRGGTEAFF.

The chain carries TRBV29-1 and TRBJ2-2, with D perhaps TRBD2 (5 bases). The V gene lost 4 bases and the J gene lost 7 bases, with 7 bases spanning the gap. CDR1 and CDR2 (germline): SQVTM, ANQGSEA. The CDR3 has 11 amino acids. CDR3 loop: CSVGRDGELFF. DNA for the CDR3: TGCAGCGTTGGTCGGGACGGGGAGCTGTTTTTT.

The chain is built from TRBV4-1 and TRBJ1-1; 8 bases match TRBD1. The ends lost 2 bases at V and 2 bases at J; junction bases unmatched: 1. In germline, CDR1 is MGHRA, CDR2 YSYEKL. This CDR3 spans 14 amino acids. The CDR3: CASSQQGANTEAFF. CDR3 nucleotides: TGCGCCAGCAGCCAACAGGGGGCTAACACTGAAGCTTTCTTT.

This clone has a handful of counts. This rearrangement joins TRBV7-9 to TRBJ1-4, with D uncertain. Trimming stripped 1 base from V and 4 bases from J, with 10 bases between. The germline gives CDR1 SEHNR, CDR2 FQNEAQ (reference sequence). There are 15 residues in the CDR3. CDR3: CASSLDQLVNEKLFF. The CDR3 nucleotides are TGTGCCAGCAGCTTAGATCAGTTGGTTAATGAAAAACTGTTTTTT.

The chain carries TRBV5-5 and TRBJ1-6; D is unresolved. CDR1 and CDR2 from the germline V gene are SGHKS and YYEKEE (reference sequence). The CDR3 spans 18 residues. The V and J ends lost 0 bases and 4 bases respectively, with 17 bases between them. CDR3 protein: CASSLDTQQKNYNSPLHF. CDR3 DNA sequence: TGTGCCAGCAGCTTGGATACACAGCAAAAAAATTATAATTCACCCCTCCACTTT.

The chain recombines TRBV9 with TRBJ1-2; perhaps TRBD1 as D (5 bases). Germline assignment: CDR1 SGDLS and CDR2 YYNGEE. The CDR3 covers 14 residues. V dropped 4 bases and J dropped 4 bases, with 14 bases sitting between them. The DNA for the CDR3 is TGTGCCAGCAGCTCCTTAGGAGGGGTCTATGGCTACACCTTC. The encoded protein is CASSSLGGVYGYTF. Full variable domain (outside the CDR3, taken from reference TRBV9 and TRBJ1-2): DSGVTQTPKHLITATGQRVTLRCSPRSGDLSVYWYQQSLDQGLQFLIQYYNGEERAKGNILERFSAQQFPDLHSELNLSSLELGDSALYFCASSSLGGVYGYTFGSGTRLTVV.

Written as DNA, the CDR3 is TGTGCCTGGAGTGTCCAGGGGAGTGAAAAACTGTTTTTT. As protein: CAWSVQGSEKLFF. This rearrangement joins TRBV30 to TRBJ1-4; D perhaps matches TRBD1 (6 bases). Per germline, CDR1 GTSNPN and CDR2 SVGIG (reference sequence). The CDR3 is 13 amino acids. Trimming took off 0 bases at V and 7 bases at J, with 9 bases between the two ends.

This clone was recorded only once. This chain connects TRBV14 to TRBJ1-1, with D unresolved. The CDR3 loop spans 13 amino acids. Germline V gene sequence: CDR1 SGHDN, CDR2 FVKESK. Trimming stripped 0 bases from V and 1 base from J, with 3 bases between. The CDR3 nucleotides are TGTGCCAGCAGCCAAGACAGGAACACTGAAGCTTTCTTT. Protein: CASSQDRNTEAFF.